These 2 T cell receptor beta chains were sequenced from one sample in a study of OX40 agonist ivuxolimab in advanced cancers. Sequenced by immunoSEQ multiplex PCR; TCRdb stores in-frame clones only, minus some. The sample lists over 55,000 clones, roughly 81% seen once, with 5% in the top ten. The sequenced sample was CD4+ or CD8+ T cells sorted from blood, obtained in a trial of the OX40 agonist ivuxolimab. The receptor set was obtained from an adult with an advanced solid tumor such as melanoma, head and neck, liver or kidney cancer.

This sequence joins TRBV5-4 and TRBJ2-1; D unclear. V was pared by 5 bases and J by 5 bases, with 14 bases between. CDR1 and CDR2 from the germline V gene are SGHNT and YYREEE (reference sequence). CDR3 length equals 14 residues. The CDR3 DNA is TGTGCCAGCAGTCCGGACCTTAGGGACAATGAGCAGTTCTTC. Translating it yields CASSPDLRDNEQFF.

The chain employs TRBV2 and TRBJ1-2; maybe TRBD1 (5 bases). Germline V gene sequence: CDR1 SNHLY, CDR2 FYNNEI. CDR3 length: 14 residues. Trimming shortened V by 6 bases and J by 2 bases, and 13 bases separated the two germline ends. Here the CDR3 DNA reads TGTGCCAGCAGGAGTGGGACTTCCAACTATGGCTACACCTTC. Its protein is CASRSGTSNYGYTF.